This T cell receptor (beta chain) was recorded in a study of cytotoxic CD8 clonotypes in ibrutinib-treated CLL. With 1 base removed from V and 2 bases from J, the gap between germline ends came to 9 bases. The CDR3 runs 14 residues. Germline CDR1 SGHTA, CDR2 FQGTGA. Profiling relied on immunoSEQ multiplex PCR, and the TCRdb table lists in-frame clones only, not all of them. The sample includes 30,000 to 40,000 clones, approximately 48% seen only once; the top ten take approximately 17%. The TCR originated in a human donor with chronic lymphocytic leukemia. Source: PBMCs, taken before ibrutinib treatment. The chain couples TRBV7-3 to TRBJ2-7; D call uncertain. CDR3 DNA sequence: TGTGCCAGCAGCTTAATACCGGGCCCCTACGAGCAGTACTTC. Its translation is CASSLIPGPYEQYF.